What follows are 2 T cell receptor beta chains derived from one specimen sequenced in a study of blood T cell repertoires in COVID-19. TCRdb's table, derived via immunoSEQ multiplex PCR, lists solely in-frame clones and lacks some. The sample carries 120,000 or so clones, 78% recorded once. The specimen was peripheral blood. These receptors were collected from a man between 65 and 85 years old with acute or convalescent COVID-19.

The chain links TRBV30 to TRBJ1-1; D possibly corresponds to TRBD1 (5 bases). The CDR3 contains 12 residues. Germline lookup yields CDR1 GTSNPN and CDR2 SVGIG (reference sequence). The ends were cut back, 5 bases at V and 9 bases at J, with 16 bases in the middle. The CDR3 DNA is TGTGCCTGGGCTCCTTCAGGGTCTAAAGCTTTCTTT. Translated: CAWAPSGSKAFF.

The CDR3 loop reads CASSLESGGAEETQYF. In nucleotides, the CDR3 is TGTGCCAGCAGCTTAGAGAGCGGGGGGGCTGAAGAGACCCAGTACTTC. The V and J genes are TRBV7-2 and TRBJ2-5; TRBD2 aligns across 10 bases. Germline V gene data show CDR1 as SGHTA and CDR2 as FQGNSA. CDR3 length equals 16 residues. The V and J ends lost 1 base and 3 bases, in that order; junction bases with no gene match: 5.